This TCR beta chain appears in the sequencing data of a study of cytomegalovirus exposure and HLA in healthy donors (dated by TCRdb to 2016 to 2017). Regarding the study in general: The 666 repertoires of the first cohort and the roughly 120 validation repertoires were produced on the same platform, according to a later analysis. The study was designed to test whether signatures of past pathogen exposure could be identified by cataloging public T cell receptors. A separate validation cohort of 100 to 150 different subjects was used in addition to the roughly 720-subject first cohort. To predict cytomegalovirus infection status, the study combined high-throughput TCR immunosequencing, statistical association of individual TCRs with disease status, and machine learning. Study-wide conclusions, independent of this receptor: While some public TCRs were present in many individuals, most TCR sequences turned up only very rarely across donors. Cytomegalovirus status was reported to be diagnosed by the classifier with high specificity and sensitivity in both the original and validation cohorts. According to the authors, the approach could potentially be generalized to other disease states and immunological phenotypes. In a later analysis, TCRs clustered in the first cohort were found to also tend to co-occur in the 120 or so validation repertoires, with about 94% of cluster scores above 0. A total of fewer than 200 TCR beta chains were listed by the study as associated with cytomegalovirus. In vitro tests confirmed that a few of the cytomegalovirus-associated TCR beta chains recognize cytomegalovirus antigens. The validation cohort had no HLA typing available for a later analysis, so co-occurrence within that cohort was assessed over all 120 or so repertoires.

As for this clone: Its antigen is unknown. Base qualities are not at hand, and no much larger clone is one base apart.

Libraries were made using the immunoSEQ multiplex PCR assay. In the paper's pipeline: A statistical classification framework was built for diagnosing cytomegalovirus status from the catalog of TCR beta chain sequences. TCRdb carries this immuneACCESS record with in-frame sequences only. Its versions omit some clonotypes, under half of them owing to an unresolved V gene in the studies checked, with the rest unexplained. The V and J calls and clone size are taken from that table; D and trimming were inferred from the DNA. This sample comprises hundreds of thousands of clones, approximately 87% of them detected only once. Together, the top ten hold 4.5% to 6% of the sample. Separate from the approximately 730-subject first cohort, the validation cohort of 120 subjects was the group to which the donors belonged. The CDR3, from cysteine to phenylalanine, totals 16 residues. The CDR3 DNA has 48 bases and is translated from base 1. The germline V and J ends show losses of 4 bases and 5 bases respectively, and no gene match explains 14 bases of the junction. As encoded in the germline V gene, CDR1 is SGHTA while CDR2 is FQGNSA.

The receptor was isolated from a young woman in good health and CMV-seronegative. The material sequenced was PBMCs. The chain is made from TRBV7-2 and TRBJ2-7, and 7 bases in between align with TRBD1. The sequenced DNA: TGTGCCAGCAGCTACGGACCCGAGGGGGCTCTCAACGAGCAGTACTTC. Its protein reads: CASSYGPEGALNEQYF.